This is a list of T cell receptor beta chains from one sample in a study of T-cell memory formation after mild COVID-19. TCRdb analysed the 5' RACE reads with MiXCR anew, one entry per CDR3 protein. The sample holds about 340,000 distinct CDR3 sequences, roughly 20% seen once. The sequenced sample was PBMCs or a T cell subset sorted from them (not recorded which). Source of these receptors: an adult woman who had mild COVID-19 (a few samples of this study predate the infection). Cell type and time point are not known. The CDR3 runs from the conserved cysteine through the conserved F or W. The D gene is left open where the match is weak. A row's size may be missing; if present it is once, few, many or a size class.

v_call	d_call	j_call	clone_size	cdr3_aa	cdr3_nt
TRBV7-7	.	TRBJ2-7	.	CASSLVEGGDYEQYF	TGTGCCAGCAGCTTAGTGGAGGGGGGCGACTACGAGCAGTACTTC
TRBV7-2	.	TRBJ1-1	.	CASSGDVVQRDTEAFF	TGTGCCAGCAGCGGGGACGTTGTTCAGAGGGACACTGAAGCTTTCTTT
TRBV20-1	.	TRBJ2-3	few	CSASPLERVRQDTQYF	TGCAGTGCTAGCCCCCTGGAGAGGGTCCGACAAGATACGCAGTATTTT
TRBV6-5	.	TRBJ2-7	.	CASSPGAGIYEQYF	TGTGCCAGCAGCCCCGGGGCAGGGATATACGAGCAGTACTTC
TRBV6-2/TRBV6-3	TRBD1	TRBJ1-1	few	CASRGDSVLAEAFF	TGTGCCAGCAGGGGGGACAGCGTTTTGGCTGAAGCTTTCTTT
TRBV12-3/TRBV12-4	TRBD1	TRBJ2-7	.	CASRSSGTGIYEQYF	TGTGCCAGCAGGTCCTCCGGGACAGGGATCTACGAGCAGTACTTC
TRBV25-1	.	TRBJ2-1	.	CATQRAGYNEQFF	TGTGCCACCCAGCGGGCTGGGTACAATGAGCAGTTCTTC
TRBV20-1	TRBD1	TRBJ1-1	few	CSARGYGQGVRSDTEAFF	TGCAGTGCTAGAGGATACGGACAGGGGGTTAGGTCGGACACTGAAGCTTTCTTT
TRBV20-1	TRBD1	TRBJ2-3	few	CSASRTGGRTDTQYF	TGCAGTGCGTCCCGGACAGGGGGAAGGACAGATACGCAGTATTTT
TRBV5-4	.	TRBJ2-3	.	CASRPEGGSEYTDTQYF	TGTGCCAGCAGGCCTGAGGGGGGGTCAGAGTACACAGATACGCAGTATTTT
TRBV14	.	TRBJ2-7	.	CASSQARAPREQYF	TGTGCCAGCAGCCAGGCACGAGCGCCGAGGGAGCAGTACTTC
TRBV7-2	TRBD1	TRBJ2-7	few	CASSVDRSHYEQYF	TGTGCCAGCAGCGTGGACAGGAGCCACTACGAGCAGTACTTC
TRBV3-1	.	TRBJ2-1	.	CASSQDRTGEAWLEQFF	TGTGCCAGCAGCCAAGATCGGACGGGAGAGGCCTGGTTGGAGCAGTTCTTC
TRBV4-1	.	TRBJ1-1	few	CASKPFGQNTEAFF	TGCGCCAGCAAACCCTTCGGACAGAACACTGAAGCTTTCTTT
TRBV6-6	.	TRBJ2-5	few	CASRTGALETQYF	TGTGCCAGCAGGACCGGGGCCCTAGAGACCCAGTACTTC
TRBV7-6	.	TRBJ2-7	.	CASSLLLGPYEQYF	TGTGCCAGCAGCCTCCTCCTGGGGCCCTACGAGCAGTACTTC
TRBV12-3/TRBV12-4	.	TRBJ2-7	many	CASSETGTQYF	TGTGCCAGCAGCGAAACAGGGACGCAGTACTTC
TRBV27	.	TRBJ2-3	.	CASSFIGVADTQYF	TGTGCCAGCAGTTTTATTGGGGTTGCTGATACGCAGTATTTT
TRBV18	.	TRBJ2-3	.	CASSPRTGKNTQYF	TGTGCCAGCTCACCACGCACAGGGAAGAATACGCAGTATTTT
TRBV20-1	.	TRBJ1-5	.	CSAGRGLGQPQHF	TGCAGTGCTGGCAGGGGTTTGGGTCAGCCCCAGCATTTT
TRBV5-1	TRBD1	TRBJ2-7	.	CASSLASVGQLSYEQYF	TGCGCCAGCAGCTTGGCCTCAGTGGGACAGCTCTCCTACGAGCAGTACTTC
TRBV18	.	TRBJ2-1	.	CASSSGQKRGSYNEQFF	TGTGCCAGCTCATCCGGCCAGAAACGGGGTTCCTACAATGAGCAGTTCTTC
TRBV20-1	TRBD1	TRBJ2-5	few	CSARRTGSYQETQYF	TGCAGTGCTAGGAGGACAGGGTCGTACCAAGAGACCCAGTACTTC
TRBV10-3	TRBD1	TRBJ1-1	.	CAISDRVTEAFF	TGTGCCATCAGCGACAGGGTCACTGAAGCTTTCTTT
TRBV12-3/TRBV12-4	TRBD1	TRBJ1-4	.	CASRPQGAIGEKLFF	TGTGCCAGCAGACCCCAGGGGGCGATCGGTGAAAAACTGTTTTTT
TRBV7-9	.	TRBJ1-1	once	CASSLDTGHTEAFF	TGTGCCAGCAGCTTAGATACGGGCCACACTGAAGCTTTCTTT
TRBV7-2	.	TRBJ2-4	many	CASSQSGSLAKNIQYF	TGTGCCAGCAGCCAGTCCGGATCCCTAGCCAAAAACATTCAGTACTTC
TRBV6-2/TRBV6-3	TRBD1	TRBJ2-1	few	CATRQGIHNEQFF	TGTGCCACCAGACAGGGGATACACAATGAGCAGTTCTTC
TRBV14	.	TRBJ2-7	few	CASSHLGRYEQYF	TGTGCCAGCAGCCATCTGGGGAGATACGAGCAGTACTTC
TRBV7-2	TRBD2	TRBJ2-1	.	CASSLVVPRGLGYNEQFF	TGTGCCAGCAGCTTAGTGGTCCCCCGAGGACTAGGGTACAATGAGCAGTTCTTC
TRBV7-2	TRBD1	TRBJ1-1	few	CASSPPGGNTEAFF	TGTGCCAGCAGCCCCCCAGGGGGGAACACTGAAGCTTTCTTT
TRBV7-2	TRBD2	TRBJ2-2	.	CASSFSGGNTGELFF	TGTGCCAGCAGCTTTAGCGGGGGAAACACCGGGGAGCTGTTTTTT
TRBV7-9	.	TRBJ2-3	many	CASSSETDTQYF	TGTGCCAGCAGCTCAGAGACAGATACGCAGTATTTT
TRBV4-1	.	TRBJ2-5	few	CASSQDVVGGPKETQYF	TGCGCCAGCAGCCAAGACGTCGTGGGGGGGCCGAAAGAGACCCAGTACTTC
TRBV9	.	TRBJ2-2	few	CASSVDLGGHTGELFF	TGTGCCAGCAGCGTAGATCTGGGGGGACACACCGGGGAGCTGTTTTTT